These T cell receptor beta chains were read from a single sample in a study of cytomegalovirus exposure and HLA in healthy donors. Some clones are missing from TCRdb's copy, which holds only in-frame ones; the method was immunoSEQ multiplex PCR. Among 160,000 or so clones listed, around nine tenths were seen once. Sequencing was performed on PBMCs. Receptors originate from a woman aged 25 to 39 in good health and CMV-seronegative. The CDR3 runs from the conserved cysteine through the conserved F or W. Each record gives: V gene, D gene, clone size, J gene, CDR3 protein, CDR3 DNA. The D gene is left open where the match is weak. The size of a clone is reported for some rows only, either as once, few or many, or as a class for expanded clones.

v_gene: TRBV7-8; d_gene: TRBD1; abundance: .; j_gene: TRBJ1-6; CDR3aa: CASSFNFDRGNNSPLHF; CDR3nt: TGTGCCAGCAGCTTTAATTTCGACAGGGGGAATAATTCACCCCTCCACTTT
v_gene: TRBV5-1; d_gene: .; abundance: .; j_gene: TRBJ2-5; CDR3aa: CASSLQQGGGRETQYF; CDR3nt: TGCGCCAGCAGCCTCCAACAGGGGGGGGGCCGAGAGACCCAGTACTTC
v_gene: TRBV6-1; d_gene: .; abundance: .; j_gene: TRBJ2-1; CDR3aa: CASIKLQGLRQFF; CDR3nt: TGTGCCAGCATAAAGTTACAGGGCTTAAGGCAGTTCTTC
v_gene: TRBV6-1; d_gene: .; abundance: .; j_gene: TRBJ1-2; CDR3aa: CASSEGLQGSVFNYGYTF; CDR3nt: TGTGCCAGCAGTGAAGGGTTACAGGGTAGCGTATTTAACTATGGCTACACCTTC
v_gene: TRBV27; d_gene: .; abundance: .; j_gene: TRBJ2-1; CDR3aa: CASSLAGSYNEQFF; CDR3nt: TGTGCCAGCAGTTTAGCGGGGTCCTACAATGAGCAGTTCTTC
v_gene: TRBV27; d_gene: TRBD1; abundance: .; j_gene: TRBJ1-6; CDR3aa: CASSLDRGGSPLHF; CDR3nt: TGTGCCAGCAGTTTAGACAGGGGAGGTTCACCCCTCCACTTT
v_gene: TRBV5-5; d_gene: TRBD1; abundance: .; j_gene: TRBJ1-5; CDR3aa: CASSWGTANSNQPQHF; CDR3nt: TGTGCCAGCAGCTGGGGGACAGCTAATAGCAATCAGCCCCAGCATTTT
v_gene: TRBV2; d_gene: .; abundance: few; j_gene: TRBJ1-5; CDR3aa: CASSGTDNQPQHF; CDR3nt: TGTGCCAGCAGTGGGACAGATAATCAGCCCCAGCATTTT
v_gene: TRBV5-1; d_gene: .; abundance: once; j_gene: TRBJ2-3; CDR3aa: CASSLALASDTQYF; CDR3nt: TGCGCCAGCAGCTTGGCACTAGCTTCAGATACGCAGTATTTT
v_gene: TRBV5-4; d_gene: .; abundance: .; j_gene: TRBJ2-7; CDR3aa: CASSLEGSSSYEQYF; CDR3nt: TGTGCCAGCAGCTTGGAGGGGTCGAGCTCCTACGAGCAGTACTTC
v_gene: TRBV10-3; d_gene: .; abundance: .; j_gene: TRBJ2-1; CDR3aa: CAITSNEQFF; CDR3nt: TGTGCCATCACCTCCAATGAGCAGTTCTTC
v_gene: TRBV29-1; d_gene: TRBD1; abundance: .; j_gene: TRBJ1-1; CDR3aa: CSVRATGPNTEAFF; CDR3nt: TGCAGCGTCCGCGCGACAGGGCCGAACACTGAAGCTTTCTTT
v_gene: TRBV7-8; d_gene: .; abundance: few; j_gene: TRBJ1-6; CDR3aa: CASSLGPSLSGSPLHF; CDR3nt: TGTGCCAGCAGCTTAGGCCCTTCCCTCTCGGGGTCACCCCTCCACTTT
v_gene: TRBV12-5; d_gene: TRBD1; abundance: .; j_gene: TRBJ2-7; CDR3aa: CASGKPGTGVGEQYF; CDR3nt: TGTGCTAGTGGTAAACCCGGGACAGGAGTTGGGGAGCAGTACTTC
v_gene: TRBV5-1; d_gene: .; abundance: .; j_gene: TRBJ1-5; CDR3aa: CASSLTGDNQPQHF; CDR3nt: TGCGCCAGCAGCTTGACGGGGGACAATCAGCCCCAGCATTTT
v_gene: TRBV15; d_gene: .; abundance: .; j_gene: TRBJ1-5; CDR3aa: CATSPSGNQPQHF; CDR3nt: TGTGCCACCAGCCCCTCGGGGAATCAGCCCCAGCATTTT
v_gene: TRBV5-1; d_gene: TRBD1; abundance: .; j_gene: TRBJ1-2; CDR3aa: CASSPGTGINYGYTF; CDR3nt: TGCGCCAGCAGCCCTGGGACAGGAATTAACTATGGCTACACCTTC
v_gene: TRBV4-3; d_gene: TRBD2; abundance: .; j_gene: TRBJ2-3; CDR3aa: CASSQDLSGGAVDTQYF; CDR3nt: TGCGCCAGCAGCCAAGATCTCTCCGGGGGGGCCGTAGATACGCAGTATTTT
v_gene: TRBV11-2; d_gene: TRBD2; abundance: .; j_gene: TRBJ2-2; CDR3aa: CASSLGAGVTSGELFF; CDR3nt: TGTGCCAGCAGCTTAGGGGCGGGGGTCACGTCCGGGGAGCTGTTTTTT
v_gene: TRBV6-1; d_gene: .; abundance: .; j_gene: TRBJ2-7; CDR3aa: CASSRLGYEQYF; CDR3nt: TGTGCCAGCAGTAGACTCGGCTACGAGCAGTACTTC
v_gene: TRBV25-1; d_gene: TRBD1; abundance: .; j_gene: TRBJ2-2; CDR3aa: CASRPGTATGELFF; CDR3nt: TGTGCCAGCAGGCCAGGGACAGCCACCGGGGAGCTGTTTTTT
v_gene: TRBV5-4; d_gene: .; abundance: .; j_gene: TRBJ1-1; CDR3aa: CASSSRGEFTEAFF; CDR3nt: TGTGCCAGCAGCTCACGGGGGGAGTTCACTGAAGCTTTCTTT
v_gene: TRBV19; d_gene: .; abundance: few; j_gene: TRBJ1-1; CDR3aa: CASKLTRMNTEAFF; CDR3nt: TGTGCCAGTAAATTAACAAGAATGAACACTGAAGCTTTCTTT
v_gene: TRBV19; d_gene: .; abundance: few; j_gene: TRBJ1-1; CDR3aa: CATRQSYTEAFF; CDR3nt: TGTGCCACCAGACAGTCGTACACTGAAGCTTTCTTT
v_gene: TRBV18; d_gene: TRBD1; abundance: .; j_gene: TRBJ2-7; CDR3aa: CASSPGTGDYEQYF; CDR3nt: TGTGCCAGCTCACCCGGGACAGGAGATTACGAGCAGTACTTC
v_gene: TRBV11-2; d_gene: .; abundance: .; j_gene: TRBJ1-2; CDR3aa: CASSFEPGYGYTF; CDR3nt: TGTGCCAGCAGCTTCGAACCGGGCTATGGCTACACCTTC
v_gene: TRBV27; d_gene: TRBD1; abundance: few; j_gene: TRBJ2-3; CDR3aa: CASSLNAGGQGRDTQYF; CDR3nt: TGTGCCAGCAGTTTAAATGCGGGGGGACAGGGGCGCGATACGCAGTATTTT
v_gene: TRBV7-2; d_gene: .; abundance: .; j_gene: TRBJ2-7; CDR3aa: CASSLGSVREQYF; CDR3nt: TGTGCCAGCAGCTTAGGTAGTGTCCGGGAGCAGTACTTC
v_gene: TRBV11-2; d_gene: .; abundance: .; j_gene: TRBJ1-2; CDR3aa: CASSLGLNYGYTF; CDR3nt: TGTGCCAGCAGCTTAGGGCTTAACTATGGCTACACCTTC
v_gene: TRBV7-2; d_gene: TRBD2; abundance: .; j_gene: TRBJ2-1; CDR3aa: CASSFSGGPGNEQFF; CDR3nt: TGTGCCAGCAGCTTTAGCGGGGGTCCGGGCAATGAGCAGTTCTTC
v_gene: TRBV2; d_gene: TRBD1; abundance: .; j_gene: TRBJ2-7; CDR3aa: CASSEFTGTALYEQYF; CDR3nt: TGTGCCAGCAGTGAATTCACCGGGACAGCCCTATACGAGCAGTACTTC
v_gene: TRBV4-2; d_gene: .; abundance: .; j_gene: TRBJ1-2; CDR3aa: CAILDSYGYTF; CDR3nt: TGTGCCATACTGGACTCCTATGGCTACACCTTC
v_gene: TRBV11-3; d_gene: .; abundance: once; j_gene: TRBJ1-2; CDR3aa: CARWVRYGYTF; CDR3nt: TGTGCCCGGTGGGTGAGGTATGGCTACACCTTC
v_gene: TRBV7-9; d_gene: TRBD2; abundance: .; j_gene: TRBJ2-1; CDR3aa: CASSLAHIAGTFNEQFF; CDR3nt: TGTGCCAGCAGCTTAGCACACATAGCGGGGACATTCAATGAGCAGTTCTTC
v_gene: TRBV15; d_gene: .; abundance: .; j_gene: TRBJ2-2; CDR3aa: CATRSRGASRANTGELFF; CDR3nt: TGTGCCACCAGAAGTCGGGGGGCCTCCAGGGCGAACACCGGGGAGCTGTTTTTT
v_gene: TRBV4-1; d_gene: .; abundance: .; j_gene: TRBJ1-1; CDR3aa: CASSHPGNTEAFF; CDR3nt: TGCGCCAGCAGCCACCCCGGGAACACTGAAGCTTTCTTT
v_gene: TRBV10-1; d_gene: .; abundance: .; j_gene: TRBJ2-1; CDR3aa: CASSEGRGRQFF; CDR3nt: TGCGCCAGCAGTGAAGGAAGGGGGAGGCAGTTCTTC
v_gene: TRBV12-5; d_gene: TRBD2; abundance: .; j_gene: TRBJ2-1; CDR3aa: CASGLSSGLVDEQFF; CDR3nt: TGTGCTAGTGGTTTGTCCTCGGGACTAGTAGATGAGCAGTTCTTC
v_gene: TRBV4-1; d_gene: .; abundance: .; j_gene: TRBJ2-5; CDR3aa: CASSQSEAVQETQYF; CDR3nt: TGCGCCAGCAGCCAATCAGAGGCAGTCCAAGAGACCCAGTACTTC
v_gene: TRBV4-2; d_gene: .; abundance: .; j_gene: TRBJ2-3; CDR3aa: CASSLNAVDTQYF; CDR3nt: TGTGCCAGCAGCCTAAACGCGGTGGATACGCAGTATTTT
v_gene: TRBV27; d_gene: TRBD1; abundance: few; j_gene: TRBJ1-2; CDR3aa: CASSPGGLLGYTF; CDR3nt: TGTGCCAGCAGCCCAGGGGGTCTCCTCGGCTACACCTTC
v_gene: TRBV11-2; d_gene: .; abundance: .; j_gene: TRBJ1-6; CDR3aa: CASSQTTGVYNSPLHF; CDR3nt: TGTGCCAGCAGCCAAACGACAGGTGTATATAATTCACCCCTCCACTTT
v_gene: TRBV4-2; d_gene: .; abundance: once; j_gene: TRBJ2-1; CDR3aa: CASSHEGGGSYNEQFF; CDR3nt: TGTGCCAGCAGCCACGAAGGGGGGGGCTCCTACAATGAGCAGTTCTTC
v_gene: TRBV5-6; d_gene: TRBD1; abundance: .; j_gene: TRBJ1-1; CDR3aa: CASSQGQGTWNTEAFF; CDR3nt: TGTGCCAGCAGCCAGGGACAGGGGACCTGGAACACTGAAGCTTTCTTT
v_gene: TRBV2; d_gene: TRBD1; abundance: .; j_gene: TRBJ1-6; CDR3aa: CGGTGDNSPLHF; CDR3nt: TGCGGAGGGACAGGGGATAATTCACCCCTCCACTTT